This T cell receptor beta chain was observed in a study of EBV T-cell therapy then PD-1 blockade in nasopharyngeal carcinoma. Worth noting for this clone: The target antigen is unknown.

Time point noted: 266 days after commencement of treatment, after nivolumab therapy. Treatment reported: AdE1-LMPpoly-expanded autologous EBV-specific T-cell therapy followed by anti-PD-1 nivolumab. Generated by immunoSEQ multiplex PCR, the TCRdb table keeps only in-frame clones and is missing some. The sample lists about 21,000 clones; about 80% were seen once. The V end lost 6 bases, the J end lost 5 bases, and 11 bases lay between the germline ends. The length of the CDR3 is 13 residues. This chain uses TRBV12-3 or TRBV12-4 with TRBJ2-1; a weak D match, TRBD1 (6 bases). This specimen consisted of CD8+ T cells from blood, obtained at roughly day 270 from a patient whose treatment included autologous EBV-specific T cells and nivolumab. The receptor comes from a man in his forties or fifties with nasopharyngeal carcinoma. CDR3 in DNA: TGTGCCAGCAGCCCCAGGGGCCACAATGAGCAGTTCTTC. It specifies CASSPRGHNEQFF.